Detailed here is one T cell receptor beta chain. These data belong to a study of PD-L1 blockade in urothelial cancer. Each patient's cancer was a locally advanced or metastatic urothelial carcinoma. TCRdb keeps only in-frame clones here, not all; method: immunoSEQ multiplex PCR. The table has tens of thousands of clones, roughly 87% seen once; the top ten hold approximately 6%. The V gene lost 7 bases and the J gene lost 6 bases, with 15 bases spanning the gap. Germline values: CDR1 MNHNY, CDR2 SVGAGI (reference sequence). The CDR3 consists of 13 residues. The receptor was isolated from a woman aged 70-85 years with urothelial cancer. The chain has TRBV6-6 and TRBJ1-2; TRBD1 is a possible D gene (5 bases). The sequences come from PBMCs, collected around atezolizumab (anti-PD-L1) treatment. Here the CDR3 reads CASTGRVDNGYTF. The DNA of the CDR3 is TGTGCCAGCACCGGCAGGGTGGATAATGGCTACACCTTC.